This is a list of T cell receptor beta chains from one sample in a study of tumor-infiltrating lymphocytes in primary liver carcinoma. TCRdb itself ran the multiplex PCR reads through MiXCR, one entry per CDR3 protein. The data hold about 74,000 distinct CDR3 sequences, with 60% to 80% observed a single time. Sequenced sample: liver tumor tissue from sampling region 4. The receptors derive from a man aged 40-49 years with primary liver carcinoma and hepatitis B virus infection. Each CDR3 is given with its conserved first and last residue. The D gene is left open where the match is weak. The size field is filled for only some rows; it gives once, few, many or a size class.

>TRBV7-9|TRBJ1-1|many|-|12
CASSLVAGKAFF
TGTGCCAGCAGCTTAGTGGCAGGGAAAGCTTTCTTT
>TRBV6-6|TRBJ2-5|-|-|11
CANKRVETRYF
TGTGCCAACAAGCGGGTTGAGACCCGGTACTTC
>TRBV4-1|TRBJ2-6|-|-|15
CDSSQDFSGTNVLTF
TGCGACAGCAGCCAGGATTTTAGTGGGACCAACGTCCTGACTTTC
>TRBV6-5|TRBJ2-7|-|-|15
CASSLRGDPSHEQYF
TGTGCCAGCAGCCTCCGCGGAGATCCCTCCCACGAGCAGTACTTC
>TRBV11-3|TRBJ2-1|-|-|14
CASCSGDSNDEQFF
TGTGCCAGCTGCTCTGGGGACTCAAACGATGAGCAGTTCTTC
>TRBV2|TRBJ2-7|-|-|15
CASLTSSGDGRKQYF
TGTGCCAGTCTAACTTCTTCAGGCGACGGGCGCAAGCAGTACTTC
>TRBV25-1|TRBJ2-2|-|TRBD2|14
CASSPREDTGELFF
TGTGCCAGCAGTCCCCGGGAGGACACCGGGGAGCTGTTTTTT
>TRBV11-2|TRBJ2-3|-|-|14
CASSLGPGGDIQYF
TGTGCCAGCAGTCTGGGACCCGGGGGAGATATACAGTATTTT
>TRBV11-2|TRBJ2-5|-|-|16
CASRSRDWVHQETQYF
TGCGCCAGCAGATCTCGGGACTGGGTCCACCAAGAGACCCAGTACTTC
>TRBV11-2|TRBJ2-1|-|TRBD1|14
CASGSGGTGNEQFF
TGTGCCAGCGGTTCAGGGGGCACTGGGAATGAGCAGTTCTTC
>TRBV6-6|TRBJ2-7|once|-|14
CASTYLGGNYEQYF
TGTGCCAGCACTTACTTGGGCGGGAACTACGAGCAGTACTTC
>TRBV6-1|TRBJ1-5|many|TRBD1|14
CASSERGQDQPQHF
TGTGCCAGCAGTGAAAGAGGACAGGATCAGCCCCAGCATTTT
>TRBV5-1|TRBJ1-6|-|-|13
CASSLDYGLPLHF
TGCGCCAGCAGCTTGGATTATGGTTTACCCCTCCACTTT
>TRBV12-3/TRBV12-4|TRBJ2-2|many|-|12
CASSDGTGELFF
TGTGCCAGCAGTGATGGCACCGGGGAGCTGTTTTTT
>TRBV6-1|TRBJ2-5|once|TRBD1|15
CANSEVRTGRETQYF
TGTGCCAACAGTGAAGTAAGGACAGGGAGAGAGACCCAGTACTTC
>TRBV10-3|TRBJ2-1|many|-|14
CAIRLAAANFEQFF
TGTGCCATCAGGCTAGCCGCCGCAAATTTCGAGCAGTTCTTC
>TRBV18|TRBJ2-7|-|-|18
CAGSPQMIPGPRDYEQYF
TGTGCCGGCTCCCCCCAAATGATTCCGGGACCGAGAGACTACGAGCAGTACTTC
>TRBV11-2|TRBJ2-1|medium-sized|TRBD2|16
CASSQLRSSGYNEQFF
TGTGCCAGCAGTCAACTCCGGTCTAGCGGCTACAATGAGCAGTTCTTC
>TRBV29-1|TRBJ2-1|-|-|13
CSVPLPLSNVQFF
TGCAGCGTTCCACTACCCCTGAGCAATGTGCAGTTCTTC
>TRBV29-1|TRBJ1-4|-|-|12
CGVALGGEKLFF
TGCGGTGTTGCACTGGGCGGAGAAAAACTGTTTTTT
>TRBV11-2|TRBJ2-3|-|-|16
CARSLGSDSSIDTQYF
TGTGCCAGAAGCTTAGGGTCGGATTCTAGCATAGATACACAGTATTTT
>TRBV10-2|TRBJ2-3|-|-|14
CTSSPRESTGTQYF
TGCACCAGCAGTCCCCGGGAGTCTACAGGTACGCAGTATTTT
>TRBV20-1|TRBJ2-3|-|-|15
CSATGTGGNTDTQYF
TGCAGTGCTACCGGGACTGGCGGAAACACAGATACGCAGTATTTT
>TRBV2|TRBJ2-1|-|TRBD2|16
CARSEEPGLVRNEQFF
TGTGCCAGGAGTGAAGAACCGGGACTAGTAAGGAATGAGCAGTTCTTC
>TRBV11-2|TRBJ2-5|-|-|13
CASSFNVVEIQYF
TGTGCCAGCAGCTTTAACGTCGTAGAGATCCAGTACTTC
>TRBV10-3|TRBJ2-3|-|TRBD2|21
CAISTSTGLAGGVMHGDTQYF
TGTGCCATCAGTACGTCCACCGGACTAGCGGGAGGGGTTATGCATGGGGATACGCAGTATTTT
>TRBV11-2|TRBJ2-7|-|-|14
CASSSTYGAYNQYF
TGTGCCAGCAGCTCAACCTACGGAGCCTACAATCAGTACTTC
>TRBV5-1|TRBJ2-5|-|-|16
CASSTLVGGSQETQYF
TGCGCCAGCAGCACCCTAGTGGGAGGATCACAAGAGACCCAGTACTTC
>TRBV12-3/TRBV12-4|TRBJ2-3|-|-|14
CTSSSTEGPITQYF
TGTACCAGCAGTTCTACGGAGGGCCCCATTACGCAGTATTTT
>TRBV7-9|TRBJ2-5|-|TRBD2|16
CANSFRDSGMEETQYF
TGTGCCAACAGCTTCCGGGATAGCGGGATGGAGGAGACCCAGTATTTC
>TRBV10-3|TRBJ2-3|-|-|13
CATSEQGGDTQYF
TGTGCCACCAGTGAACAGGGTGGTGATACGCAGTATTTT
>TRBV7-9|TRBJ2-2|-|-|12
CASSLLNGELFF
TGTGCCAGCAGCTTACTTAACGGGGAGCTGTTTTTC
>TRBV5-1|TRBJ2-7|-|-|13
CASGTWSDYEQYF
TGCGCCAGCGGCACATGGTCGGACTACGAGCAGTACTTC
>TRBV14|TRBJ1-1|-|-|15
CASRQDTAVNTEAFF
TGTGCCAGCAGACAAGACACAGCGGTGAACACTGAAGCTTTCTTT
>TRBV29-1|TRBJ2-1|-|-|12
CSVPTPCNEQFF
TGTAGCGTTCCTACACCTTGCAATGAGCAGTTCTTC
>TRBV11-2|TRBJ1-2|-|TRBD1|13
CANSLGQGGGYTF
TGTGCCAACAGCCTAGGACAGGGAGGTGGCTACACCTTC
>TRBV13|TRBJ1-5|-|TRBD1|14
CASTLGDRDQHQHF
TGTGCCAGCACCTTAGGGGACAGGGATCAGCACCAGCATTTT
>TRBV11-1|TRBJ2-3|-|-|16
CANSRRDRYPTDTQYF
TGCGCCAACAGCCGCAGGGATCGCTACCCCACAGATACGCAGTATTTT
>TRBV6-2/TRBV6-3|TRBJ1-5|once|-|15
CASSLHGGANQPQHF
TGTGCCAGTAGTTTACATGGAGGGGCCAATCAGCCCCAGCATTTT